The source of this T cell receptor beta chain is a study of T cells after yellow fever vaccination. The V end was cut by 4 bases, the J end by 0 bases, with 4 bases between. This CDR3 is built from 13 residues. Germline V lookup: CDR1 KGHDR, CDR2 SFDVKD. TCRdb reprocessed the 5' RACE reads with MiXCR, giving one entry per CDR3 protein. The data contain about 180,000 distinct CDR3 sequences, about 6.2% of them singletons. The table lists this clonotype with many counts. The receptor was isolated from a man aged 18 to 30 who received the YFV17D yellow fever vaccine. Material: CD4+ T cells sorted from PBMCs, obtained on the day of the first yellow fever vaccination. The gene calls are TRBV24-1 and TRBJ2-3; D call uncertain. Written as DNA, the CDR3 is TGTGCCACCAGTGACACAAGCACAGATACGCAGTATTTT. Encoded protein: CATSDTSTDTQYF.